The 27 T cell receptor beta chains below all came from one sample that was sequenced in a study of identical twins. TCRdb ran MiXCR on the 5' RACE reads and lists one entry per CDR3 protein. Of fewer than 250,000 distinct CDR3 sequences listed, roughly a tenth are singletons. Input material: memory (CD45RO+) T cells sorted from blood. The receptors stem from a woman younger than 30 in good health.

The chain uses TRBV2 and TRBJ1-3; D remains unclear. CDR3 length equals 15 residues. Germline V lookup: CDR1 SNHLY, CDR2 FYNNEI. Deletions cut 2 bases from V and 2 bases from J, with 10 bases between. CDR3 amino acids: CASSERVSTGNTIYF. The CDR3 DNA reads TGTGCCAGCAGTGAACGGGTTTCTACTGGAAACACCATATATTTT.

The chain links TRBV20-1 to TRBJ2-1, with no clear D. The V and J ends lost 4 bases and 10 bases respectively, with 8 bases between them. CDR1 and CDR2 (germline): DFQATT, SNEGSKA (reference sequence). There are 10 residues in the CDR3. The DNA of the CDR3 is TGCAGTGCTATCTCAGAAGAGCAGTTCTTC. Translated: CSAISEEQFF.

This chain connects TRBV30 to TRBJ2-7; D might be TRBD2 (5 bases). The CDR3 is 12 residues long. V dropped 2 bases and J dropped 11 bases, with 16 bases sitting between them. From germline, CDR1 is GTSNPN and CDR2 SVGIG (reference sequence). In DNA, the CDR3 is TGTGCCTGGAGTCCTCTCCGGGGTAAGAAGTACTTC. As protein: CAWSPLRGKKYF.

This clonotype was counted at least ten times. V gene TRBV6-1 combines with J gene TRBJ2-7; TRBD1 agrees at 8 bases. This CDR3 region has 15 residues. Germline CDR1 MNHNS, CDR2 SASEGT. The V gene end was trimmed by 6 bases and the J gene end by 0 bases; junction bases not matched to a gene: 7. The CDR3 DNA is TGTGCCAGCAGCGGCCGGGACAGGAGCTCCTACGAGCAGTACTTC. The encoded protein is CASSGRDRSSYEQYF.

This clonotype was counted only a few times. The chain couples TRBV6-1 to TRBJ1-5; no reliable D call. The germline V gene has CDR1 MNHNS and CDR2 SASEGT. V lost 6 bases and J lost 6, with 12 bases in between. The CDR3 totals 13 residues. CDR3 loop: CASSPTWGQPQHF. In nucleotides, the CDR3 is TGTGCCAGCAGCCCGACGTGGGGTCAGCCCCAGCATTTT.

This clonotype has just a few counts. V gene TRBV29-1 combines with J gene TRBJ1-4; D gene uncertain. Germline CDR1 reads SQVTM; CDR2 reads ANQGSEA. The V gene lost 5 bases and the J gene lost 0 bases, with 7 bases spanning the gap. This CDR3 spans 13 amino acids. The CDR3 spells CSVRRPTNEKLFF. The CDR3 DNA reads as TGCAGCGTTAGACGGCCAACTAATGAAAAACTGTTTTTT.

This clonotype has ten or more counts. The genes are TRBV7-9 and TRBJ1-3; D might be TRBD1 (6 bases). Trimming cost V 5 bases and J 3 bases, with 14 bases left between them. The V gene's germline CDR1 is SEHNR and CDR2 FQNEAQ (reference sequence). The CDR3 sequence is 15 residues long. The CDR3 loop is CASSLTGTVGNTIYF. The CDR3 DNA reads as TGTGCCAGCAGCCTAACAGGGACGGTTGGAAACACCATATATTTT. Using reference TRBV7-9 and TRBJ1-3 for the parts outside the CDR3, the full variable domain is DTGVSQNPRHKITKRGQNVTFRCDPISEHNRLYWYRQTLGQGPEFLTYFQNEAQLEKSRLLSDRFSAERPKGSFSTLEIQRTEQGDSAMYLCASSLTGTVGNTIYFGEGSWLTVV.

This clonotype came up many times. The V gene is TRBV10-3, the J gene TRBJ2-7; unclear D gene. Trimming cost V 0 bases and J 3 bases, with 9 bases left between them. This CDR3 comprises 14 residues. Germline V lookup: CDR1 ENHRY, CDR2 SYGVKD. CDR3 nucleotides: TGTGCCATCAGTGAGTCGTCGACCTACTACGAGCAGTACTTC. It translates to CAISESSTYYEQYF.

This sequence joins TRBV6-5 and TRBJ2-1; D tentatively fits TRBD1 or TRBD2 (5 bases each). With 2 bases removed from V and 7 bases from J, the gap between germline ends came to 24 bases. The CDR3 runs 18 residues. Germline V gives CDR1 MNHEY, CDR2 SVGAGI. The CDR3 loop reads CASSYIDTTPGTSNEQFF. The CDR3 bases are TGTGCCAGCAGTTACATCGACACGACACCCGGGACGAGTAATGAGCAGTTCTTC.

This clonotype has at least ten counts. Compared with germline, one end of the junction differs, possibly owing to a read error. The chain combines TRBV3-1 with TRBJ2-1, with 7 nucleotides matching TRBD1. Germline lookup yields CDR1 LGHDT and CDR2 YNNKEL (reference sequence). This CDR3 has 15 amino acids. CDR3 region: CASSLGQASYNEQFF. The CDR3 DNA is TGCGCCAGCAGCCTAGGACAGGCCTCCTACAATGAGCAGTTCTTC.

The rearrangement links TRBV9 to TRBJ2-1; TRBD2 matches 7 bases. Germline CDR1 and CDR2: SGDLS and YYNGEE. The trim removed 0 bases at V and 4 bases at J, leaving 4 bases unmatched. The CDR3 is 15 amino acids. DNA for the CDR3: TGTGCCAGCAGCGTAGGGCGGGAGACTTACAATGAGCAGTTCTTC. It translates to CASSVGRETYNEQFF.

This clonotype was seen repeatedly, ten times or more. The DNA of the CDR3 is TGTGCCAGCAGCTTAGTGGGACAGACTGAAGCTTTCTTT. It codes for CASSLVGQTEAFF. The rearrangement links TRBV11-2 to TRBJ1-1, with 7 bases aligning to TRBD1. Germline V gene lookup returns CDR1 SGHAT and CDR2 FQNNGV. There are 13 residues in the CDR3. The ends lost 1 base at V and 5 bases at J; junction bases unmatched: 1.

The chain is built from TRBV9 and TRBJ2-1; a possible D gene is TRBD1 (5 bases). V was pared by 0 bases and J by 5 bases, with 9 bases between. Germline assignment: CDR1 SGDLS and CDR2 YYNGEE. The CDR3 runs to 14 residues. The CDR3 here is CASSVEQAHNEQFF. DNA for the CDR3: TGTGCCAGCAGCGTAGAACAGGCCCACAATGAGCAGTTCTTC.

This sequence joins TRBV7-6 and TRBJ2-7; TRBD1 agrees at 7 bases. With 4 bases clipped from V and 6 bases from J, the junction kept 12 bases outside the gene matches. Germline lookup yields CDR1 SGHVS and CDR2 FNYEAQ. There are 15 residues in the CDR3. CDR3 sequence: CASSSSTGSMSEQYF. In nucleotides, the CDR3 is TGTGCCAGCAGCTCCTCGACAGGGTCGATGAGCGAGCAGTACTTC.

This sequence joins TRBV18 and TRBJ1-5, with unresolved D. Trimming left V 0 bases short and J 9 bases short, with 9 bases between. Germline CDR1 reads KGHSH; CDR2 reads LQKENI. This CDR3 spans 13 amino acids. CDR3 loop: CASSPPGSGPQHF. The CDR3 nucleotides read TGTGCCAGCTCACCACCGGGGAGCGGGCCCCAGCATTTT.

The chain carries TRBV7-9 and TRBJ1-1, with D uncertain. CDR3 length: 11 amino acids. The germline CDR1 and CDR2 sequences are SEHNR and FQNEAQ (reference sequence). The germline V and J ends were trimmed by 6 bases and 4 bases, with 6 bases remaining between them. The CDR3 DNA is TGTGCCAGCAGGAAAGGCACTGAAGCTTTCTTT. Protein product: CASRKGTEAFF.

This clonotype was detected many times. The rearrangement links TRBV20-1 to TRBJ1-2, with 9 bases fitting TRBD1. Trimming at V came to 5 bases and at J to 8 bases, leaving 3 bases not matched to a gene. This CDR3 is built from 11 residues. Germline loops: CDR1 DFQATT, CDR2 SNEGSKA (reference sequence). The CDR3 protein is CSAPGTGGYTF. CDR3 in DNA: TGCAGTGCTCCCGGGACAGGGGGCTACACCTTC.

V usage is TRBV20-1 and J usage is TRBJ2-5, with 8 bases that match TRBD1. The ends lost 5 bases at V and 3 bases at J; junction bases unmatched: 5. The CDR3 consists of 13 residues. CDR1 and CDR2 from the germline V gene are DFQATT and SNEGSKA (reference sequence). CDR3 sequence reads: CSASRGPEETQYF. In DNA, the CDR3 is TGCAGTGCTTCCAGGGGGCCGGAAGAGACCCAGTACTTC.

The chain joins TRBV27 to TRBJ2-7; maybe TRBD1 (5 bases). CDR3 length equals 13 residues. CDR1 and CDR2 (germline): MNHEY, SMNVEV (reference sequence). Trimming removed 0 bases at V and 9 bases at J, with 12 bases between. The CDR3 here is CASSLSIQGVQYF. As DNA, the CDR3 is TGTGCCAGCAGTTTATCTATTCAGGGTGTGCAGTACTTC.

This chain joins TRBV27 and TRBJ2-7, with a tentative D call TRBD2 (6 bases). Trimming shortened V by 3 bases and J by 1 base, and 13 bases separated the two germline ends. The CDR3 extends over 15 amino acids. Germline V gives CDR1 MNHEY, CDR2 SMNVEV (reference sequence). This CDR3 reads CASSLGGIGSYEQYF. The CDR3, as DNA: TGTGCCAGCAGTTTGGGGGGAATCGGTTCCTACGAGCAGTACTTC.

This clonotype was counted a few times. V is TRBV12-3 or TRBV12-4 and J is TRBJ1-2, with D hard to call. The CDR3 sequence is 13 residues long. V was pared by 5 bases and J by 1 base, with 8 bases between. The DNA for the CDR3 is TGTGCCAGCAGTCCCCATATTAACTATGGCTACACCTTC. The encoded protein is CASSPHINYGYTF.

The CDR3 here is CATSREDRRFEAFF. The CDR3 DNA is TGTGCCACCAGCAGAGAAGACCGGAGATTTGAAGCTTTCTTT. The chain carries TRBV15 and TRBJ1-1; unclear D gene. The V and J ends lost 0 bases and 7 bases respectively, with 12 bases between them. There are 14 residues in the CDR3. Germline V gene data show CDR1 as LNHNV and CDR2 as YYDKDF (reference sequence).

The V call is TRBV12-3 or TRBV12-4, the J call TRBJ2-7; the D gene is possibly TRBD2 (6 bases). This CDR3 has 14 residues. Trimming cost V 5 bases and J 0 bases, with 11 bases left between them. CDR3 residues: CASSALARSYEQYF. The CDR3 DNA reads TGTGCCAGCAGTGCCCTAGCGCGCTCCTACGAGCAGTACTTC.

This clonotype was picked up a small number of times. The chain uses TRBV5-1 and TRBJ2-3, with TRBD2 matching 8 bases. CDR1 and CDR2 (germline): SGHRS, YFSETQ. J lost 6 bases, V lost 2 bases, and 5 bases had no gene match. CDR3 length: 14 amino acids. The CDR3 DNA reads TGCGCCAGCAGCTTCGACGGGACTAGGGATACGCAGTATTTT. It translates to CASSFDGTRDTQYF.

This clonotype showed up many times. The chain combines TRBV10-3 with TRBJ2-7; D possibly corresponds to TRBD1 (5 bases). The CDR3 contains 13 residues. V was clipped by 3 bases and J by 6 bases, with 12 bases between them. The germline CDR1 and CDR2 sequences are ENHRY and SYGVKD. The CDR3 sequence is CAISDQGVGEQYF. The CDR3 nucleotides are TGTGCCATCAGTGACCAGGGTGTCGGCGAGCAGTACTTC.

This clonotype was seen repeatedly, ten times or more. V and J are TRBV7-2 and TRBJ2-5; D is possibly TRBD2 (5 bases). Trimming took off 1 base at V and 3 bases at J, with 9 bases between the two ends. The CDR3 is 14 amino acids. Germline values: CDR1 SGHTA, CDR2 FQGNSA. CDR3 DNA sequence: TGTGCCAGCAGCTTAGTGTCCGGGGAAGAGACCCAGTACTTC. Residues: CASSLVSGEETQYF.

This clonotype was picked up a small number of times. The V and J genes are TRBV9 and TRBJ2-7; no clear D. The germline V and J ends were trimmed by 0 bases and 4 bases, with 14 bases remaining between them. There are 15 residues in the CDR3. Per the germline V gene, CDR1 is SGDLS and CDR2 is YYNGEE. CDR3 sequence (DNA): TGTGCCAGCAGCGTAGAAGGCAACCCTAAGTACGAGCAGTACTTC. Amino acid sequence: CASSVEGNPKYEQYF.